What follows are 24 T cell receptor beta chains derived from one specimen sequenced in a study of regulatory T cells. Whole-study findings and limits: Hydrophobic residues at CDR3 positions 6 and 7 were enriched in conventional CD4+ T cells of CD3G-deficient patients.

The primer mix had 52 TRBV and 13 TRBJ primers. Measured with immunoSEQ multiplex PCR; TCRdb has only the in-frame clones, and not every one. The profile shows under 35,000 clones, about 94% of them singletons. Their target antigens are unknown. Specimen: conventional CD4+ T cells sorted from blood. The origin of the receptors is a child aged 2 to 9 with CD3G deficiency.

The rearrangement links TRBV5-1 to TRBJ2-3; the match to TRBD2 covers 10 bases. V lost 0 bases, J lost 4 bases, and 5 bases stayed unmatched. The CDR3 runs to 16 residues. Germline V gene lookup returns CDR1 SGHRS and CDR2 YFSETQ. The CDR3 region has the DNA TGCGCCAGCAGCTTGGATGGACTAGCGGATGCAGATACGCAGTATTTT. Translated, it gives CASSLDGLADADTQYF.

The chain joins TRBV6-1 to TRBJ2-1; 9 nucleotides agree with TRBD2. V was clipped by 6 bases and J by 6 bases; unmatched bases: 9. Germline CDR1 MNHNS, CDR2 SASEGT. CDR3 length: 15 amino acids. The CDR3 spells CASSPGGSGSNEQFF. CDR3 DNA sequence: TGTGCCAGCAGCCCAGGGGGTAGCGGGAGCAATGAGCAGTTCTTC.

This chain connects TRBV5-1 to TRBJ2-1; 11 nucleotides line up with TRBD2. CDR3 length: 15 amino acids. J lost 2 bases, V lost 6 bases, and 4 bases had no gene match. Looked up from germline, CDR1 is SGHRS and CDR2 is YFSETQ. CDR3 nucleotide sequence: TGCGCCAGCACCCTGGGACTAGCGGCCTACAATGAGCAGTTCTTC. Amino acid sequence: CASTLGLAAYNEQFF.

The rearrangement links TRBV7-8 to TRBJ2-7; tentative D call: TRBD1 (5 bases). Trimming stripped 3 bases from V and 6 bases from J, with 15 bases between. The CDR3 is 14 residues long. Germline V lookup: CDR1 SGHVS, CDR2 FQNEAQ. Written as DNA, the CDR3 is TGTGCCAGCAGCTTTGCGCAGGGCGGCGGCGAGCAGTACTTC. As protein: CASSFAQGGGEQYF.

In this sample, this clone turned up once. The chain has TRBV28 and TRBJ2-1, with 8 nucleotides matching TRBD1. This CDR3 has 15 residues. Germline V CDR1 and CDR2: MDHEN, SYDVKM. With V trimmed by 4 bases and J by 5 bases, 7 bases remained unmatched. The CDR3 DNA reads as TGTGCCAGCAGTTCCGCCGGGACAGGCGACAATGAGCAGTTCTTC. Protein: CASSSAGTGDNEQFF.

The chain uses TRBV28 and TRBJ2-3, with TRBD1 as a possible D gene (7 bases). Germline V gene lookup returns CDR1 MDHEN and CDR2 SYDVKM. V lost 4 bases and J 4 bases, leaving 12 bases between the germline ends. The CDR3 has 14 amino acids. This chain's CDR3 is CASSSGGNSDTQYF. The CDR3 DNA is TGTGCCAGCAGTTCAGGGGGGAATTCAGATACGCAGTATTTT.

V usage is TRBV18 and J usage is TRBJ2-3, with D possibly being TRBD1 or TRBD2 (5 bases each). The CDR3 has 13 amino acids. V shed 3 bases and J shed 4 bases, with 8 bases lying between them. In germline, CDR1 is KGHSH, CDR2 LQKENI. The CDR3 sequence: CASSPGVADTQYF. Written as DNA, the CDR3 is TGTGCCAGCTCACCGGGGGTCGCAGATACGCAGTATTTT. Full variable domain (missing parts from reference TRBV18 and TRBJ2-3): NAGVMQNPRHLVRRRGQEARLRCSPMKGHSHVYWYRQLPEEGLKFMVYLQKENIIDESGMPKERFSAEFPKEGPSILRIQQVVRGDSAAYFCASSPGVADTQYFGPGTRLTVL.

The chain carries TRBV19 and TRBJ2-3; 7 nucleotides align to TRBD1. Looked up from germline, CDR1 is LNHDA and CDR2 is SQIVND (reference sequence). CDR3 length: 15 residues. V was pared by 5 bases and J by 1 base, with 6 bases of the junction left unmatched. CDR3 in DNA: TGTGCCAGTAGTGCCAACAGGGGTGGCACAGATACGCAGTATTTT. It is translated as CASSANRGGTDTQYF.

The chain is built from TRBV10-3 and TRBJ2-7; no reliable D call. CDR3 length: 12 residues. Per germline, CDR1 ENHRY and CDR2 SYGVKD. The ends were cut back, 3 bases at V and 0 bases at J, with 3 bases in the middle. The CDR3 loop is CAISDGSYEQYF. CDR3 DNA sequence: TGTGCCATCAGTGACGGCTCCTACGAGCAGTACTTC.

This chain's CDR3 is CASSLGPARVADTQYF. As DNA, the CDR3 is TGCGCCAGCAGCTTGGGACCAGCTAGGGTCGCAGATACGCAGTATTTT. The J gene is TRBJ2-3, the V gene TRBV5-1; no clear D gene. V shed 0 bases and J shed 4 bases, with 15 bases lying between them. CDR3 length: 16 residues. In germline, CDR1 is SGHRS, CDR2 YFSETQ.

This chain connects TRBV6-1 to TRBJ2-7, with TRBD1 matching over 9 bases. The CDR3 consists of 14 residues. CDR1 and CDR2 (germline): MNHNS, SASEGT. Unmatched junction bases numbered 5, after V lost 4 bases and J lost 4 bases. CDR3 bases: TGTGCCAGCAGTGTATGGACAGGGGATTACGAGCAGTACTTC. Residues: CASSVWTGDYEQYF.

The gene calls are TRBV4-1 and TRBJ2-6; D gene unclear. Trimming removed 1 base from V and 2 bases from J, with 0 bases in between. There are 13 residues in the CDR3. The germline V gene has CDR1 MGHRA and CDR2 YSYEKL. This CDR3 is CASSQAGANVLTF. CDR3 nucleotide sequence: TGCGCCAGCAGCCAAGCTGGGGCCAACGTCCTGACTTTC.

J is TRBJ2-2 and V is TRBV5-1; TRBD2 is a possible D gene (5 bases). Germline CDR1 SGHRS, CDR2 YFSETQ. The CDR3 runs 17 residues. Trimming shortened V by 0 bases and J by 4 bases, and 16 bases separated the two germline ends. Here the CDR3 reads CASSLGTDSLITGELFF. The DNA of the CDR3 is TGCGCCAGCAGCTTGGGGACGGACTCACTAATCACCGGGGAGCTGTTTTTT.

This clone was recorded only once. This chain joins TRBV28 and TRBJ2-1; perhaps TRBD1 as D (5 bases). Trimming took 5 bases from V and 11 from J, leaving 13 bases between them. Per the germline V gene, CDR1 is MDHEN and CDR2 is SYDVKM. The CDR3 contains 12 residues. This chain's CDR3 is CASSAYRPQQFF. The CDR3 DNA follows: TGTGCCAGCAGTGCATACAGGCCCCAGCAGTTCTTC.

The chain carries TRBV6-1 and TRBJ1-2; the D gene is possibly TRBD1 (5 bases). The germline gives CDR1 MNHNS, CDR2 SASEGT. CDR3 length equals 15 residues. V was pared by 5 bases and J by 1 base, with 14 bases between. CDR3 residues: CASSNPRGVNYGYTF. CDR3 nucleotides: TGTGCCAGCAGTAACCCGCGGGGGGTTAACTATGGCTACACCTTC.

The chain joins TRBV6-1 to TRBJ2-7; the D gene is possibly TRBD2 (5 bases). This CDR3 is 13 amino acids long. CDR1 and CDR2 (germline): MNHNS, SASEGT. The V end lost 6 bases, the J end lost 1 base, and 10 bases lay between the germline ends. The CDR3 reads CASRGGGSYEQYF. CDR3 nucleotides: TGTGCCAGCAGGGGTGGAGGTTCCTACGAGCAGTACTTC.

This chain joins TRBV5-1 and TRBJ2-6; TRBD2 is a possible D gene (5 bases). V was trimmed by 0 bases and J by 4 bases, leaving 11 bases between them. Germline CDR1 is SGHRS and CDR2 is YFSETQ. The CDR3 contains 16 residues. The CDR3 loop reads CASSLEPGVGANVLTF. CDR3 DNA sequence: TGCGCCAGCAGCTTGGAACCCGGGGTAGGGGCCAACGTCCTGACTTTC. Based on the CDR3 plus reference TRBV5-1 and TRBJ2-6, the full variable domain is KAGVTQTPRYLIKTRGQQVTLSCSPISGHRSVSWYQQTPGQGLQFLFEYFSETQRNKGNFPGRFSGRQFSNSRSEMNVSTLELGDSALYLCASSLEPGVGANVLTFGAGSRLTVL.

V gene TRBV28 combines with J gene TRBJ2-4; weak D call: TRBD2 (6 bases). The CDR3 has 15 amino acids. The germline gives CDR1 MDHEN, CDR2 SYDVKM. The V gene lost 5 bases and the J gene lost 12 bases, with 23 bases spanning the gap. The CDR3 spells CASSAALAHTTRQYF. The CDR3 DNA sequence: TGTGCCAGCAGTGCCGCACTAGCACACACCACTCGTCAGTACTTC. The variable domain in full, completed from reference TRBV28 and TRBJ2-4, reads DVKVTQSSRYLVKRTGEKVFLECVQDMDHENMFWYRQDPGLGLRLIYFSYDVKMKEKGDIPEGYSVSREKKERFSLILESASTNQTSMYLCASSAALAHTTRQYFGAGTRLSVL.

The gene calls are TRBV6-1 and TRBJ2-7; D unresolved. CDR1 MNHNS and CDR2 SASEGT come from the germline V gene. V lost 6 bases and J lost 0, with 9 bases in between. This CDR3 region has 13 residues. As DNA, the CDR3 is TGTGCCAGCAGATATTTCGGCTCCTACGAGCAGTACTTC. It translates to CASRYFGSYEQYF.

The V call is TRBV19, the J call TRBJ2-6; the match to TRBD1 covers 10 bases. The CDR3 covers 16 residues. Trimming at V came to 5 bases and at J to 2 bases, leaving 3 bases not matched to a gene. Germline values: CDR1 LNHDA, CDR2 SQIVND (reference sequence). The CDR3 DNA reads TGTGCCAGTAGTGGGACAGGGGCAACTGGGGCCAACGTCCTGACTTTC. Residues: CASSGTGATGANVLTF.

The V gene is TRBV30, the J gene TRBJ2-1, with D perhaps matching TRBD2 (5 bases). This CDR3 spans 12 amino acids. The germline V and J ends were trimmed by 2 bases and 12 bases, with 14 bases remaining between them. The germline V gene encodes CDR1 GTSNPN and CDR2 SVGIG (reference sequence). For the CDR3, the DNA is TGTGCCTGGAGTTCGGGATTGGGGTCGCAGTTCTTC. Translation: CAWSSGLGSQFF.

V is TRBV28 and J is TRBJ2-1; D possibly matches TRBD1 or TRBD2 (6 bases each). The CDR3 covers 15 residues. Germline CDR1 is MDHEN and CDR2 is SYDVKM. Trimming cost V 2 bases and J 9 bases, with 17 bases left between them. The CDR3 nucleotides are TGTGCCAGCAGTTTAGCCAGGGGAGGTATCAGTGAGCAGTTCTTC. Translation: CASSLARGGISEQFF.

This chain uses TRBV6-1 with TRBJ2-7, with D perhaps being TRBD1 or TRBD2 (6 bases each). V shed 6 bases and J shed 0 bases, with 15 bases lying between them. The CDR3 has 15 residues. From germline, CDR1 is MNHNS and CDR2 SASEGT. CDR3 amino acids: CASSQGGPYSYEQYF. CDR3 DNA sequence: TGTGCCAGCAGCCAAGGGGGGCCCTACTCCTACGAGCAGTACTTC.

This sequence joins TRBV28 and TRBJ2-3; D possibly corresponds to TRBD2 (7 bases). CDR1 MDHEN and CDR2 SYDVKM come from the germline V gene. CDR3 length equals 15 residues. The V gene lost 8 bases and the J gene lost 4 bases, with 19 bases spanning the gap. CDR3 sequence reads: CASGQGGAAPDTQYF. The CDR3 nucleotides read TGTGCCAGCGGTCAAGGGGGGGCAGCCCCAGATACGCAGTATTTT.